This is a list of T cell receptor beta chains from one sample in a study of T-cell reconstitution after alpha-beta-depleted transplantation in children. TCRdb analysed the PCR reads with MiXCR anew, one entry per CDR3 protein. The table records 500,000 or so distinct CDR3 sequences, about 31% of them present only once. The material sequenced was PBMCs from the stem cell graft donor, taken from the stem cell graft. Receptors were obtained from a human donor who donated a stem cell graft to a child with aplastic anemia. Each CDR3 is given with its conserved first and last residue. A D gene is named only where the DNA matches it firmly. Some rows mark clone size as missing; the rest say once, few, many or name a class of expanded clone.

abundance	j_gene	v_gene	d_gene	CDR3aa	CDR3nt
.	TRBJ2-5	TRBV5-1	TRBD2	CASSPGLAGDGETQYF	TGCGCCAGCAGCCCCGGACTAGCGGGAGATGGAGAGACCCAGTACTTC
.	TRBJ2-1	TRBV7-9	.	CASSRGVSSYNEQFF	TGTGCCAGCAGTCGAGGGGTGAGCTCCTACAATGAGCAGTTCTTC
.	TRBJ2-5	TRBV20-1	TRBD2	CSAMGQSGMETQYF	TGCAGTGCTATGGGTCAGAGCGGGATGGAGACCCAGTACTTC
.	TRBJ2-1	TRBV19	.	CASSISRPNEQFF	TGTGCCAGTAGTATATCTAGACCCAATGAGCAGTTCTTC
few	TRBJ1-6	TRBV15	.	CATSRSWGYNSPLHF	TGTGCCACCAGCAGAAGTTGGGGCTATAATTCACCCCTCCACTTT
.	TRBJ2-1	TRBV5-6	TRBD2	CASSPGREEYNEQFF	TGTGCCAGCAGCCCCGGGCGGGAGGAGTACAATGAGCAGTTCTTC
few	TRBJ1-1	TRBV20-1	.	CSAIRPGLNTEAFF	TGCAGTGCTATCCGGCCAGGACTGAACACTGAAGCTTTCTTT
.	TRBJ2-1	TRBV9	TRBD2	CASSTRLAGDEQFF	TGTGCCAGCAGCACCCGACTAGCGGGAGATGAGCAGTTCTTC
.	TRBJ1-1	TRBV12-5	.	CASGPTPNTEAFF	TGTGCTAGTGGCCCTACACCGAACACTGAAGCTTTCTTT
.	TRBJ1-1	TRBV11-3	.	CASSLDGQGLLAEAFF	TGTGCCAGCAGCTTAGATGGTCAGGGATTGTTGGCTGAAGCTTTCTTT
.	TRBJ2-2	TRBV18	TRBD2	CASSPQPRLAGDRGGELFF	TGTGCCAGCTCACCGCAACCGCGGCTAGCGGGAGATCGAGGCGGGGAGCTGTTTTTT
few	TRBJ1-4	TRBV7-8	.	CASSLADSPNEKLFF	TGTGCCAGCAGCTTAGCGGACAGTCCTAATGAAAAACTGTTTTTT
few	TRBJ1-2	TRBV5-1	.	CASSPSVEPNYGYTF	TGCGCCAGCAGCCCCTCCGTGGAGCCTAACTATGGCTACACCTTC
.	TRBJ1-2	TRBV20-1	.	CSARVANYGYTF	TGCAGTGCTAGGGTAGCTAACTATGGCTACACCTTC
once	TRBJ1-2	TRBV7-9	.	CASSLVASGVSGGYTF	TGTGCCAGCAGCTTAGTTGCCTCAGGAGTTTCCGGTGGCTACACCTTC
once	TRBJ2-7	TRBV28	.	CASLQGSPHEQYF	TGTGCCAGCCTCCAAGGATCTCCCCACGAGCAGTACTTC
.	TRBJ2-1	TRBV29-1	.	CSGVLSSYNEQFF	TGCAGCGGCGTCCTGAGCTCCTACAATGAGCAGTTCTTC
.	TRBJ2-1	TRBV4-3	TRBD2	CASSQGTSINEQFF	TGCGCCAGCAGCCAAGGGACTAGCATCAATGAGCAGTTCTTC